Given below is one T cell receptor (beta chain) in context. The PCR was carried out with 60 Vbeta primers and 13 Jbeta primers. TCRdb's copy holds only in-frame clones and misses some; the assay was immunoSEQ multiplex PCR. The table includes roughly 240,000 clones, roughly 87% detected once. Though nominally healthy at sampling, donors likely had unrecorded immune exposures. Trimming stripped 4 bases from V and 0 bases from J, with 7 bases between. This CDR3 is built from 14 residues. Germline-derived CDR1 and CDR2 are MNHEY and SVGAGI. This sample was taken from a study of cytomegalovirus exposure and HLA in healthy donors.

This clonotype originated in a woman aged 40 to 50 in good health and CMV-seropositive. The sequenced sample was PBMCs. The chain is built from TRBV6-5 and TRBJ1-3; D gene ambiguous. For the CDR3, the DNA is TGTGCCAGCAGTTTACAGAGCTCTGGAAACACCATATATTTT. It is translated as CASSLQSSGNTIYF.